The 9 T cell receptor beta chains reported below all come from one sample, sequenced in a study of human T cells and chemical hapten exposure. The time point denotes: patch test 1, 2 weeks after DPC sensitization. Treatment noted: therapeutic diphenylcyclopropenone sensitization with weekly scalp DPC. TCRdb analysed the RACE reads with MiXCR anew, one entry per CDR3 protein. Of some 87,000 distinct CDR3 sequences detected, approximately 10% appear once; the ten largest clones hold about 1.4%. The sample in question was whole blood, obtained in connection with sensitization to the hapten diphenylcyclopropenone (DPC). The source of these receptors is a woman in her fifties or sixties with alopecia areata. Some clones in this sample may be carry-over from other donors' samples.

This clonotype came up many times. J is TRBJ2-7 and V is TRBV19; 8 positions match TRBD1. This CDR3 contains 15 residues. Unmatched junction bases numbered 7, after V lost 4 bases and J lost 2 bases. Germline CDR1 is LNHDA and CDR2 is SQIVND (reference sequence). CDR3 sequence reads: CASSTLRGQPYEQYF. CDR3 DNA: TGTGCCAGTAGTACTCTCAGGGGGCAGCCCTACGAGCAGTACTTC.

The chain uses TRBV6-6 and TRBJ2-3; possibly TRBD2 for D (5 bases). Germline CDR1 reads MNHNY; CDR2 reads SVGAGI (reference sequence). Trimming stripped 6 bases from V and 2 bases from J, with 6 bases between. This CDR3 has 12 residues. The CDR3 is CASRDSTDTQYF. DNA of the CDR3: TGTGCCAGCAGGGACTCCACAGATACGCAGTATTTT.

This clonotype turned up a few times. The genes are TRBV20-1 and TRBJ2-7; tentative D call: TRBD2 (6 bases). This CDR3 has 13 amino acids. Trimming stripped 1 base from V and 7 bases from J, with 14 bases between. Germline CDR1 is DFQATT and CDR2 is SNEGSKA (reference sequence). The CDR3 region is CSARGGKDWEQYF. The CDR3 DNA sequence: TGCAGTGCTAGAGGCGGGAAGGATTGGGAGCAGTACTTC.

This clonotype was observed a few times. This chain joins TRBV6-6 and TRBJ2-7, with 7 nucleotides matching TRBD1. Germline V gives CDR1 MNHNY, CDR2 SVGAGI (reference sequence). This CDR3 spans 15 amino acids. The V segment lost 2 bases and the J segment 1 base; nucleotides outside the gene matches: 5. CDR3 sequence reads: CASSYDRVVSYEQYF. For the CDR3, the DNA is TGTGCCAGCAGTTACGACAGGGTTGTTTCCTACGAGCAGTACTTC.

The genes are TRBV27 and TRBJ2-3; D remains unclear. There are 11 residues in the CDR3. Trimming shortened V by 7 bases and J by 2 bases, and 4 bases separated the two germline ends. CDR1 and CDR2 from the germline V gene are MNHEY and SMNVEV (reference sequence). CDR3 sequence (DNA): TGTGCCAGCACCCCCACAGATACGCAGTATTTT. It codes for CASTPTDTQYF.

In its sample, this clonotype was seen a few times. This chain joins TRBV29-1 and TRBJ2-7; D tentatively fits TRBD1 or TRBD2 (5 bases each). Deletions cut 5 bases from V and 0 bases from J, with 11 bases between. In germline, CDR1 is SQVTM, CDR2 ANQGSEA. This CDR3 region has 13 residues. The CDR3 protein is CSVRGRSSYEQYF. The CDR3 nucleotides are TGCAGCGTTAGGGGACGGAGCTCCTACGAGCAGTACTTC.

This clonotype was seen more than once but under ten times. The chain couples TRBV28 to TRBJ1-4; 7 nucleotides match TRBD1. The germline CDR1 and CDR2 sequences are MDHEN and SYDVKM. This CDR3 is built from 13 residues. The V segment lost 10 bases and the J segment 3 bases; nucleotides outside the gene matches: 5. CDR3 nucleotides: TGTGCCACTCACAGGGGACCTAATGAAAAACTGTTTTTT. As protein: CATHRGPNEKLFF.

By its share, this clonotype is medium-sized. The CDR3 bases are TGTGCCAGCAGCTTAGTACTAGCGGGACCCTACGAGCAGTACTTC. The encoded protein is CASSLVLAGPYEQYF. The genes are TRBV7-2 and TRBJ2-7; 10 bases agree with TRBD2. The germline gives CDR1 SGHTA, CDR2 FQGNSA. J lost 2 bases, V lost 1 base, and 2 bases had no gene match. The length of the CDR3 is 15 residues.

This clonotype was seen a handful of times. This chain links TRBV14 with TRBJ1-1; D is undetermined. CDR1 and CDR2 (germline): SGHDN, FVKESK. The CDR3 contains 14 residues. Trimming stripped 1 base from V and 5 bases from J, with 11 bases between. The CDR3: CASSQVRGSTEAFF. The CDR3 nucleotides are TGTGCCAGCAGCCAAGTGCGTGGAAGTACTGAAGCTTTCTTT.